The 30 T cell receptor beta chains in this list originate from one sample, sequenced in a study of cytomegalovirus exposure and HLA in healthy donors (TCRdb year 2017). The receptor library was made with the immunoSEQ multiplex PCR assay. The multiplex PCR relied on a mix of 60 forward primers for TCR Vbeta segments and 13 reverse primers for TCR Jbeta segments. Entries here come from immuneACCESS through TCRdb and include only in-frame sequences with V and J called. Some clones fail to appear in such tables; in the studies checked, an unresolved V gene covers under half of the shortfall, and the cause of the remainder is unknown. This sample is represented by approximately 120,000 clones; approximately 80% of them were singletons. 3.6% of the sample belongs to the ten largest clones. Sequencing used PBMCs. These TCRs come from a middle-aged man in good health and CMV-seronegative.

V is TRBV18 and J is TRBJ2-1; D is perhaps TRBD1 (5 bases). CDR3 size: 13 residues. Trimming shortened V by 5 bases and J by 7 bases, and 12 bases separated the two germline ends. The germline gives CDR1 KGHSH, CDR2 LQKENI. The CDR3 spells CASSGDSTNEQFF. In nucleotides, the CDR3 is TGTGCCAGCTCAGGAGACAGTACGAATGAGCAGTTCTTC.

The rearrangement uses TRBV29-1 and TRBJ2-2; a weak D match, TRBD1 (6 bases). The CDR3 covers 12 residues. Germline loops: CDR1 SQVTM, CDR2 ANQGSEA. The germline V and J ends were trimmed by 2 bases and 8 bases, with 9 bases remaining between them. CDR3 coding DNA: TGCAGCGTTGAACAGGGGAAAGGGGAGCTGTTTTTT. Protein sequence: CSVEQGKGELFF.

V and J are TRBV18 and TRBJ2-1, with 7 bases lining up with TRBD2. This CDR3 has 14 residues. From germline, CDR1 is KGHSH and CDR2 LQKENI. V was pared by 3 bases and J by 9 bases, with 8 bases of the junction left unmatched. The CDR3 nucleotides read TGTGCCAGCTCACCCAGCGGGGAACACGCTGAGCAGTTCTTC. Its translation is CASSPSGEHAEQFF.

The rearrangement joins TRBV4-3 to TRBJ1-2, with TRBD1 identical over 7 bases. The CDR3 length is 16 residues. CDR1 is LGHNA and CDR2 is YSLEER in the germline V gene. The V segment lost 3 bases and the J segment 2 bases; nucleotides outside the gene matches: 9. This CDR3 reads CASSQGTAAANYGYTF. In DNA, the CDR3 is TGCGCCAGCAGCCAGGGGACAGCGGCCGCCAACTATGGCTACACCTTC.

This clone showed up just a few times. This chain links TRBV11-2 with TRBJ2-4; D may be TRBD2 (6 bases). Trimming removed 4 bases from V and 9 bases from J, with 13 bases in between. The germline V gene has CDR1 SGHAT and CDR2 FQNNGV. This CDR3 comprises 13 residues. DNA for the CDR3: TGTGCCAGCAGCTCATGGGGAGGAGGCATTCAGTACTTC. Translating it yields CASSSWGGGIQYF.

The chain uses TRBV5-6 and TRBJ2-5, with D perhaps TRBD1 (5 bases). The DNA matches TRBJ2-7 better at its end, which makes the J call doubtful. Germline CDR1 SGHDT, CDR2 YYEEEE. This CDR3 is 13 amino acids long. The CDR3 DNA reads TGTGCCAGCAGCCCGAAGGACACATACGAGCAGTACTTC. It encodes CASSPKDTYEQYF.

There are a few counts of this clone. CDR3 region: CASSFPVNEQFF. CDR3 in DNA: TGTGCCAGCAGTTTCCCCGTCAATGAGCAGTTCTTC. This chain connects TRBV7-9 to TRBJ2-1; D call uncertain. Trimming left V 6 bases short and J 6 bases short, with 9 bases between. CDR3 size: 12 residues. The germline V gene encodes CDR1 SEHNR and CDR2 FQNEAQ (reference sequence).

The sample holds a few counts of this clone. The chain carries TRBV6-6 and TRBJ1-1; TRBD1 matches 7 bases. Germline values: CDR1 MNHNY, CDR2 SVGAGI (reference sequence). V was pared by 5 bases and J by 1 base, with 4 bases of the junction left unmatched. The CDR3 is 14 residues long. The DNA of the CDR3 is TGTGCCAGCAGTCCCGGGACAGAGAACACTGAAGCTTTCTTT. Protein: CASSPGTENTEAFF.

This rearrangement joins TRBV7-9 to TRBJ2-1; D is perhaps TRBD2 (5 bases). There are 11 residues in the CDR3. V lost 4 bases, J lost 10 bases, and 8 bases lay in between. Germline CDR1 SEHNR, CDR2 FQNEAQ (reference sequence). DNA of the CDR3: TGTGCCAGCAGCTCTGGCGGGGAGCAGTTCTTC. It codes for CASSSGGEQFF.

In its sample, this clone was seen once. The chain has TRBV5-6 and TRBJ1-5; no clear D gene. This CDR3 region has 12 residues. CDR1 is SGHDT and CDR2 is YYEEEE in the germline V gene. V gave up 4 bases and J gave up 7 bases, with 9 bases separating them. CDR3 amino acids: CASSVFQQPQHF. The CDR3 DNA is TGTGCCAGCAGCGTATTCCAGCAGCCCCAGCATTTT.

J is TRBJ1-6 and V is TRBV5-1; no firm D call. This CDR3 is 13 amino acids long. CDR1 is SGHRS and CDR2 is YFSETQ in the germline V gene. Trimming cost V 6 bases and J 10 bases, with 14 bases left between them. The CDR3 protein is CASTYAGFSPLHF. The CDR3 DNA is TGCGCCAGCACCTACGCGGGATTCTCACCCCTCCACTTT.

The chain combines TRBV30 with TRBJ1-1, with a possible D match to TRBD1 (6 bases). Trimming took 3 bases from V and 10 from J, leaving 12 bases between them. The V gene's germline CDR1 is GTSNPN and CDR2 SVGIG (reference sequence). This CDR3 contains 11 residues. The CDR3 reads CAWRRGGTAFF. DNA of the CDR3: TGTGCCTGGAGGAGGGGGGGGACAGCTTTCTTT.

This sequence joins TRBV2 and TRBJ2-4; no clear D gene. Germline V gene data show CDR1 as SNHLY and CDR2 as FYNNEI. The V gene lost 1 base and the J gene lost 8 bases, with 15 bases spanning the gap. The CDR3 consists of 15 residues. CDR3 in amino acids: CASSEGWVAKDIQYF. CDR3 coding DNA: TGTGCCAGCAGTGAAGGGTGGGTAGCAAAGGACATTCAGTACTTC. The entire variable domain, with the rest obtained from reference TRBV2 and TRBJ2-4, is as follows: EPEVTQTPSHQVTQMGQEVILRCVPISNHLYFYWYRQILGQKVEFLVSFYNNEISEKSEIFDDQFSVERPDGSNFTLKIRSTKLEDSAMYFCASSEGWVAKDIQYFGAGTRLSVL.

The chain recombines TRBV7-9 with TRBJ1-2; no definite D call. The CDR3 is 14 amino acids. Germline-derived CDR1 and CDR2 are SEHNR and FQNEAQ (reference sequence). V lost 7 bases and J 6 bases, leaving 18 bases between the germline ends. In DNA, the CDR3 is TGTGCCAGCACCAAGGTGGGCGAGTTAGATGGCTACACCTTC. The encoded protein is CASTKVGELDGYTF.

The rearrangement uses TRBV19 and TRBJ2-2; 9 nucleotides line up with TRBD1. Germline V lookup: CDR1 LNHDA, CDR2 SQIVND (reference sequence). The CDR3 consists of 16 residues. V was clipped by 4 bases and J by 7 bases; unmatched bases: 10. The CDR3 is CASSNTGTGFLGELFF. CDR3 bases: TGTGCCAGTAGTAATACCGGGACAGGGTTTCTCGGGGAGCTGTTTTTT.

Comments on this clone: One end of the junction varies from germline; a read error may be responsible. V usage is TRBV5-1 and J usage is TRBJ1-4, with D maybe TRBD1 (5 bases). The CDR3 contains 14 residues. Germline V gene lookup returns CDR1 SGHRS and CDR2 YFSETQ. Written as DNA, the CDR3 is TGCGCCAGCAGCTTGGCAGGGCCTAATGGAAAACTGTTTTTT. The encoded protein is CASSLAGPNGKLFF.

CDR3 nucleotides: TGCGCCAGCAGCCAAGTTTGGAGGTCCTACGAGCAGTACTTC. This gives the protein CASSQVWRSYEQYF. The gene calls are TRBV4-1 and TRBJ2-7; a possible D gene is TRBD2 (5 bases). The CDR3 consists of 14 residues. The germline CDR1 and CDR2 sequences are MGHRA and YSYEKL. The V end was cut by 1 base, the J end by 1 base, with 8 bases between.

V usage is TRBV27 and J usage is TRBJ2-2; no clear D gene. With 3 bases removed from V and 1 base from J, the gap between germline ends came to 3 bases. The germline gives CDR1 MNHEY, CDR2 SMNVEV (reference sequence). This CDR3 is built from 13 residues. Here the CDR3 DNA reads TGTGCCAGCAGTTTCTTGAACACCGGGGAGCTGTTTTTT. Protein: CASSFLNTGELFF.

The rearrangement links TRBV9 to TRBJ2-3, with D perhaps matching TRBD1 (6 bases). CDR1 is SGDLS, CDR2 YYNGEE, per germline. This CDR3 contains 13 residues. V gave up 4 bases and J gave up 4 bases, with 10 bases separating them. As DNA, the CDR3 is TGTGCCAGCAGCTTGGGGGCCCCAGATACGCAGTATTTT. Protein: CASSLGAPDTQYF.

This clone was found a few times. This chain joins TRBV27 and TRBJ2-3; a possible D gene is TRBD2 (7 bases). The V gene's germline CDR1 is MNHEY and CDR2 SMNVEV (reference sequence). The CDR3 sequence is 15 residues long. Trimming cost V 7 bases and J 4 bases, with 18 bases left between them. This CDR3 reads CASIPRGGRPDTQYF. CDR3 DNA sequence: TGTGCCAGCATCCCGAGGGGGGGGAGACCAGATACGCAGTATTTT.

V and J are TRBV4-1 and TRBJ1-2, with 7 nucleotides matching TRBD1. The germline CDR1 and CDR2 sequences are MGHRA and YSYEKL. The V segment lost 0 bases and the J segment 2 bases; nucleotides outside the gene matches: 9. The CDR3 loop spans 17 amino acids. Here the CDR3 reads CASSQDLRGQMNYGYTF. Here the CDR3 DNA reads TGCGCCAGCAGCCAAGATCTGAGGGGGCAGATGAACTATGGCTACACCTTC.

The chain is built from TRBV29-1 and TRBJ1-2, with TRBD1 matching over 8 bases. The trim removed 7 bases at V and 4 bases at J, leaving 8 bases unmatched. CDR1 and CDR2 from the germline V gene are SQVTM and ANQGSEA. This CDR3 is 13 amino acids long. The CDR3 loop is CSASRGRGYGYTF. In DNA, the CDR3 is TGCAGCGCATCCAGGGGGCGCGGCTATGGCTACACCTTC.

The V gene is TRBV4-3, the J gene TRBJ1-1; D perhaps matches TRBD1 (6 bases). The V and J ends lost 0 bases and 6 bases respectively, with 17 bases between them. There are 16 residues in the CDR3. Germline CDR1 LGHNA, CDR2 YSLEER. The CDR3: CASSQDIAGVKAEAFF. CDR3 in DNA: TGCGCCAGCAGCCAAGATATCGCAGGGGTAAAGGCTGAAGCTTTCTTT.

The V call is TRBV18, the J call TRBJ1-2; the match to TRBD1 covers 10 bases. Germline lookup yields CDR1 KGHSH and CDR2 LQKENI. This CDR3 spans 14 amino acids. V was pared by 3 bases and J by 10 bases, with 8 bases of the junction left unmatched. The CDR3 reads CASSPDAGTGAYTF. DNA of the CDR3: TGTGCCAGCTCACCGGACGCCGGGACAGGGGCCTACACCTTC.

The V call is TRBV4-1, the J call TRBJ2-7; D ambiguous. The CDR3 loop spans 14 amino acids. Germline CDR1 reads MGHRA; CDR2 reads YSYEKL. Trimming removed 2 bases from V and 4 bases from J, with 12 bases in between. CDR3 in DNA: TGCGCCAGCAGCCAATCGACTCGCGTGTACGAGCAGTACTTC. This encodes CASSQSTRVYEQYF.

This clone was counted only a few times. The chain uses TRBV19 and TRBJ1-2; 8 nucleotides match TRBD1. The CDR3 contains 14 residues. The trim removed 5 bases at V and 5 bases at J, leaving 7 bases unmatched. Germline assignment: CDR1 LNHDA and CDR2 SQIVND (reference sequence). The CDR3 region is CASSWTGRGYGYTF. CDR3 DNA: TGTGCCAGTAGTTGGACAGGGAGGGGATATGGCTACACCTTC.

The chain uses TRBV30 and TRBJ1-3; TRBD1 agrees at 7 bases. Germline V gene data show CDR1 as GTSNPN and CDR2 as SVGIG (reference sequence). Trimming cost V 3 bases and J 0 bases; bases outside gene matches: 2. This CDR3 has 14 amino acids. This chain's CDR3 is CAWRTGNSGNTIYF. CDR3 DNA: TGTGCCTGGAGGACAGGGAACTCTGGAAACACCATATATTTT.

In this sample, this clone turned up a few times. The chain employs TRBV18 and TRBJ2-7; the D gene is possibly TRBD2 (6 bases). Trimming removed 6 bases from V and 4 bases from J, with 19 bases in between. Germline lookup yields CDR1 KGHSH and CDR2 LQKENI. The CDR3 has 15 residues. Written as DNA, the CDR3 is TGTGCCAGCTCGTCGGAGGGCAGGGATAGTTACGAGCAGTACTTC. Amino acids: CASSSEGRDSYEQYF.

The CDR3 nucleotides are TGTGCCAGCAGTCCCGGGACAGGCTACGAGCAGTACTTC. Amino acid sequence: CASSPGTGYEQYF. The chain employs TRBV6-5 and TRBJ2-7, with 8 positions matching TRBD1. The junction had 3 bases not matched to a gene; V was cut back by 5 bases and J by 3 bases. This CDR3 is 13 amino acids long. Germline values: CDR1 MNHEY, CDR2 SVGAGI.

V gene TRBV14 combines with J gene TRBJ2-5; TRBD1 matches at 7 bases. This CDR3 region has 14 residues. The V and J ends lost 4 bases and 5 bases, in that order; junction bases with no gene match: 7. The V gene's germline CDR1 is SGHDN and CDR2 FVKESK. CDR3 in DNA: TGTGCCAGCAGCCTGTTAGGGGGCAGGGAGACCCAGTACTTC. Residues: CASSLLGGRETQYF.